The 7 T cell receptor beta chains in this list originate from one sample, sequenced in a study of cytomegalovirus exposure and HLA in healthy donors. The PCR was carried out with 60 Vbeta primers and 13 Jbeta primers. Sequencing used immunoSEQ multiplex PCR; TCRdb keeps in-frame clones, though not all of them. The sample consists of around 130,000 clones, approximately 84% of them appearing once. The specimen sequenced was PBMCs. The source is a boy under 10 years old in good health and CMV-seronegative.

This sequence joins TRBV7-2 and TRBJ1-2; D call uncertain. The V end was cut by 4 bases, the J end by 0 bases, with 15 bases between. The CDR3 covers 16 residues. Per germline, CDR1 SGHTA and CDR2 FQGNSA. The CDR3 DNA is TGTGCCAGCAGCTCTAGAGGCGTCGGGACTAACTATGGCTACACCTTC. Translation gives CASSSRGVGTNYGYTF.

The chain couples TRBV11-2 to TRBJ1-5, with 7 bases lining up with TRBD1. Looked up from germline, CDR1 is SGHAT and CDR2 is FQNNGV. The CDR3 length is 14 residues. Losses at the gene ends were 3 bases for V and 3 bases for J; bases not matched to a gene: 2. CDR3 in amino acids: CASSLDRINQPQHF. The CDR3 DNA is TGTGCCAGCAGCTTGGACAGGATCAATCAGCCCCAGCATTTT. Combining the CDR3 with reference TRBV11-2 and TRBJ1-5 gives the whole variable domain EAGVAQSPRYKIIEKRQSVAFWCNPISGHATLYWYQQILGQGPKLLIQFQNNGVVDDSQLPKDRFSAERLKGVDSTLKIQPAKLEDSAVYLCASSLDRINQPQHFGDGTRLSIL.

The genes are TRBV5-4 and TRBJ1-4; 10 positions match TRBD1. The CDR3 is 16 residues long. The V gene's germline CDR1 is SGHNT and CDR2 YYREEE (reference sequence). The V segment lost 4 bases and the J segment 6 bases; nucleotides outside the gene matches: 9. Here the CDR3 reads CASSTGDRGRDEKLFF. The CDR3 DNA is TGTGCCAGCAGCACCGGGGACAGGGGAAGGGATGAAAAACTGTTTTTT.

This rearrangement joins TRBV13 to TRBJ1-6; D gene ambiguous. Germline CDR1 PRHDT, CDR2 FYEKMQ (reference sequence). The CDR3 is 13 residues long. V lost 8 bases and J 7 bases, leaving 12 bases between the germline ends. CDR3 amino acids: CASRESKNSPLHF. The CDR3 region has the DNA TGTGCCAGCCGAGAATCAAAGAATTCACCCCTCCACTTT.

This clone was recorded once. The gene calls are TRBV11-3 and TRBJ1-1; no firm D call. Per the germline V gene, CDR1 is SGHNT and CDR2 is YENEEA. The germline V and J ends were trimmed by 3 bases and 0 bases, with 5 bases remaining between them. This CDR3 region has 13 residues. CDR3: CASSFGLNTEAFF. The CDR3 coding sequence is TGTGCCAGCAGCTTTGGGCTGAACACTGAAGCTTTCTTT. Combining the CDR3 with reference TRBV11-3 and TRBJ1-1 gives the whole variable domain EAGVVQSPRYKIIEKKQPVAFWCNPISGHNTLYWYLQNLGQGPELLIRYENEEAVDDSQLPKDRFSAERLKGVDSTLKIQPAELGDSAVYLCASSFGLNTEAFFGQGTRLTVV.

The V gene is TRBV6-1, the J gene TRBJ2-5; tentative D call: TRBD2 (6 bases). CDR1 and CDR2 from the germline V gene are MNHNS and SASEGT. CDR3 length equals 17 residues. Trimming took 2 bases from V and 1 from J, leaving 17 bases between them. The CDR3 spells CASSELQVGEAQETQYF. The DNA for the CDR3 is TGTGCCAGCAGTGAACTTCAAGTGGGGGAGGCCCAAGAGACCCAGTACTTC.

The chain couples TRBV14 to TRBJ1-4; 7 bases are a match to TRBD1. The V gene end was trimmed by 3 bases and the J gene end by 6 bases; junction bases not matched to a gene: 7. Looked up from germline, CDR1 is SGHDN and CDR2 is FVKESK. The CDR3 runs 15 residues. CDR3 DNA: TGTGCCAGCAGCCAGATAACAGGGGCGTATGAAAAACTGTTTTTT. Its translation is CASSQITGAYEKLFF.